This T cell receptor beta chain was obtained from a study of T-cell memory formation after mild COVID-19 (dated by TCRdb to the early 2020s). Study-level background: Most TCR sequence clusters were specific to one of the two donors. In a couple of donors, T-cell clones that expanded and contracted after mild COVID-19 were tracked by sequencing TCRalpha and TCRbeta repertoires over time. Two young, previously healthy adult volunteers made up the cohort, one male and one female. On the study overall, not on this receptor specifically: Contracting CD4+ clones appeared mostly in the CM and EM memory subsets, whereas CD8+ clones were enriched in EMRA. Some responding clones were found in pre-infection memory, which suggests that pre-existing cross-reactive memory T cells took part in the SARS-CoV-2 response. Only a couple of mild cases were covered by the study, and larger cohorts that include severe cases with pre-infection samples were considered necessary. SARS-CoV-2 specificity of the second-wave clones peaking on day 37 was not confirmed. Clones contracting from day 15 to 85 had balanced CD4/CD8 phenotypes, while a second wave expanding from day 15 to 37 was biased towards CD4+.

Trimming takes 11 bases from V and 9 bases from J, and the germline ends sit 17 bases apart. The CDR3 measures 12 amino acids from cysteine to phenylalanine. The only DNA kept is the CDR3, 36 bases in frame from the first base. CDR1 and CDR2, per the germline V gene, are MNHEY and SVGAGI. Sequencing was carried out with an Illumina NovaSeq 6000. cDNA libraries for TCRalpha and TCRbeta were prepared by 5'RACE using constant-segment primers, with sample barcodes and unique molecular identifiers added. Trizol reagent was used to extract RNA from every sample. Library amplification was performed in two PCR steps, and a second sample barcode and Illumina TruSeq adapters were introduced in the second step. Libraries were sequenced on an Illumina NovaSeq with 2 x 150 bp paired-end reads. Per the original workflow: The reads were demultiplexed and collapsed into UMI-guided consensus sequences using migec v1.2.7. Using mixcr v2.1.11, UMI consensuses were aligned to TRA and TRB V and J templates and then assembled into clonotypes. A clonotype was counted as expanded or contracted only if both edgeR and NoisET called the change significant, with noise models trained on biological replicates. For edgeR calls, the thresholds were a false discovery rate-adjusted p below 0.01 and a log2 fold-change of 1. As an exploratory analysis of dynamics, PCA with hierarchical clustering was applied to max-normalized trajectories of the 1000 most abundant clonotypes. Separately sequenced CD4+ and CD8+ repertoires were used to assign a CD4 or CD8 phenotype to each responding clone. In TCRdb, the public reads were trimmed at Q25 with fastp and aligned with MiXCR, with productive beta chains retained. Rows are combined by CDR3 protein, so each entry shows the most common genes and DNA. The V and J calls were not made by the authors but by TCRdb's processing. The sample table holds roughly 150,000 distinct CDR3 sequences, of which about 14% were seen once. The top ten clones comprise roughly 14% of the sample.

This clonotype was observed many times. Its antigen is still unknown. Base qualities are not recorded, but no much larger clone differs from it by a single base. Ficoll-Paque density gradient centrifugation was the method used to isolate PBMCs. The clonotype comes from an adult woman who had mild COVID-19 (a few samples of this study predate the infection). The sample titles of this study are shuffled in the database, so cell type and time point are left out; the donor was told from shared clones. The sequence joins TRBV6-5 to TRBJ2-1, and TRBD1 may be the D gene, going by 5 matching bases. Sequencing was done on a sample of PBMCs or a T cell subset sorted from them (not recorded which). The CDR3 has the sequence CAGRTGQGEQFF. The DNA is as follows: TGTGCCGGTCGGACGGGTCAGGGTGAGCAGTTCTTC.